Below, 4 T cell receptor beta chains from the same sample are listed, as sequenced in a study of cytomegalovirus exposure and HLA in healthy donors. 60 Vbeta and 13 Jbeta primers were used in PCR. Clones were sequenced by immunoSEQ multiplex PCR, and TCRdb holds only the in-frame ones, with some missing. The repertoire holds roughly 200,000 clones, approximately 85% seen once, with about 2% in the top ten. Input material: PBMCs. These receptors originate from a woman between 50 and 59 years old in good health and CMV-seronegative.

This clone turned up a few times. The rearrangement joins TRBV7-9 to TRBJ1-3; D ambiguous. Per the germline V gene, CDR1 is SEHNR and CDR2 is FQNEAQ (reference sequence). V lost 6 bases and J 0 bases, leaving 15 bases between the germline ends. This CDR3 contains 16 residues. CDR3 sequence (DNA): TGTGCCAGCAGTATCCCCTATGAGGACTCTGGAAACACCATATATTTT. Protein sequence: CASSIPYEDSGNTIYF.

The chain combines TRBV4-1 with TRBJ2-1; 7 bases map to TRBD2. The germline gives CDR1 MGHRA, CDR2 YSYEKL. Trimming at V came to 6 bases and at J to 2 bases, leaving 4 bases not matched to a gene. The CDR3 extends over 14 amino acids. This chain's CDR3 is CASRGLAAYNEQFF. The CDR3 DNA sequence: TGCGCCAGCAGAGGGCTAGCGGCCTACAATGAGCAGTTCTTC.

The chain combines TRBV27 with TRBJ1-2, with a weak D call TRBD1 (5 bases). Trimming shortened V by 3 bases and J by 5 bases, and 16 bases separated the two germline ends. Germline CDR1 MNHEY, CDR2 SMNVEV (reference sequence). This CDR3 is built from 15 residues. The CDR3 bases are TGTGCCAGCAGTTTTTCAGGGCTCGGAAGTTATGGCTACACCTTC. This encodes CASSFSGLGSYGYTF.

The J gene is TRBJ2-5, the V gene TRBV4-1; 9 bases map to TRBD1. The CDR3 loop spans 15 amino acids. CDR1 MGHRA and CDR2 YSYEKL come from the germline V gene. The junction had 2 bases not matched to a gene; V was cut back by 0 bases and J by 3 bases. Here the CDR3 DNA reads TGCGCCAGCAGCCAAGATGGGACAGGGAAAGAGACCCAGTACTTC. Its translation is CASSQDGTGKETQYF.